This T cell receptor (beta chain) originates from a study of Ad26.COV2.S vaccination and SARS-CoV-2 variants. Study details: Dosing was one shot or two shots 56 days apart. General study findings and limits: It was vaccine recipients, not placebo recipients, who had the higher spike-specific TCR breadth. Substantial breadth was reported for post-vaccination spike-specific CD8+ and CD4+ T cells.

Assay: immunoSEQ multiplex PCR; the TCRdb copy retains only in-frame clones and omits some. The sample consists of about 480,000 clones, approximately 90% of them appearing once. Per the germline V gene, CDR1 is MNHNY and CDR2 is SVGAGI (reference sequence). The CDR3 spans 15 residues. V dropped 2 bases and J dropped 2; count of bases not matched to a gene: 2. Treatment noted: 19 received Ad26.COV2.S at low or high dose, single or two shots; 5 received placebo; per-sample allocation not given. After the first vaccine or placebo injection, samples were drawn on day 63. In the vaccine, an Ad26 vector expressed the SARS-CoV-2 spike of the Wuhan strain. As concerns this clone: Antigen: not known.

This specimen consisted of peripheral blood, obtained in a trial of Ad26.COV2.S vaccine versus placebo. V gene TRBV6-6 combines with J gene TRBJ1-5; TRBD1 matches at 8 bases. This receptor was taken from a person between 18 and 60 years old who received the Ad26.COV2.S COVID-19 vaccine or a placebo. This chain's CDR3 is CASSYTTGGNQPQHF. The CDR3 nucleotides read TGTGCCAGCAGTTACACGACAGGGGGCAATCAGCCCCAGCATTTT.